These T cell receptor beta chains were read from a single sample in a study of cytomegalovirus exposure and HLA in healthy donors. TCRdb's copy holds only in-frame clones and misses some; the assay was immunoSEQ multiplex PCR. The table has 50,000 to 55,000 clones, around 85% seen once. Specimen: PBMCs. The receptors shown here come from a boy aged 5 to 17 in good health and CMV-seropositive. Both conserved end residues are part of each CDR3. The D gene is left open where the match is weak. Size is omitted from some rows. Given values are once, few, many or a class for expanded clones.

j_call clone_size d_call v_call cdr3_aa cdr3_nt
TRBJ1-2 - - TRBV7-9 CASIQLPRPGQHYGYTF TGTGCCAGCATCCAACTCCCGAGGCCGGGACAACACTATGGCTACACCTTC
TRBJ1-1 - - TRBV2 CASAENTEAFF TGTGCCAGCGCGGAGAACACTGAAGCTTTCTTT
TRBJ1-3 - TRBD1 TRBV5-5 CASCRDRGAGNTIYF TGTGCCAGCTGCCGGGACAGGGGGGCGGGAAACACCATATATTTT
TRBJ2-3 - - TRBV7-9 CASSPTPGLTDTQYF TGTGCCAGCAGCCCGACGCCGGGACTGACAGATACGCAGTATTTT
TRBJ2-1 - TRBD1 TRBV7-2 CASSDWDSLNEQFF TGTGCCAGCAGCGACTGGGACAGCCTCAATGAGCAGTTCTTC
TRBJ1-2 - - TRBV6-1 CASSERLLNSGYTF TGTGCCAGCAGTGAAAGACTCCTTAACTCGGGCTACACCTTC
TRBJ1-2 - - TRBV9 CASSLNSGWDYGYTF TGTGCCAGCAGCCTTAATTCAGGGTGGGACTATGGCTACACCTTC
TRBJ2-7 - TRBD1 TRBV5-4 CASSYTGGPPGEQYF TGTGCCAGCAGTTATACAGGGGGTCCACCCGGCGAGCAGTACTTC
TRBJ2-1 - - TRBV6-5 CASSRPQGGEQFF TGTGCCAGCAGTAGACCTCAGGGCGGTGAGCAGTTCTTC
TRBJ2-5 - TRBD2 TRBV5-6 CASRVWLRGAYQETQYF TGTGCCAGCAGGGTGTGGTTGCGGGGGGCGTACCAAGAGACCCAGTACTTC
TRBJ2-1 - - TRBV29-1 CSVDESGSVEQFF TGCAGCGTTGATGAGTCAGGGTCGGTTGAGCAGTTCTTC
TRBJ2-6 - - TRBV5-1 CASSIPGTHLSGANVLTF TGCGCCAGCAGCATTCCCGGGACACATCTCTCCGGGGCCAACGTCCTGACTTTC
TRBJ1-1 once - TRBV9 CASSPTRVDTEAFF TGTGCCAGCAGCCCTACACGGGTAGACACTGAAGCTTTCTTT
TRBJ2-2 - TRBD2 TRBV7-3 CASSLKAGGPGELFF TGTGCCAGCAGCTTAAAAGCGGGGGGGCCCGGGGAGCTGTTTTTT
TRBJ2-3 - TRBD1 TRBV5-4 CASTVDRGTDTQYF TGTGCCAGCACCGTAGACAGGGGCACAGATACGCAGTATTTT
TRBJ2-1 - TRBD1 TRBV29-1 CSVPGQVRVEQFF TGCAGCGTCCCCGGACAGGTTCGGGTAGAGCAGTTCTTC
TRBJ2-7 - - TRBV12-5 CASYGGPLYEQYF TGTGCTAGTTACGGGGGGCCACTATACGAGCAGTACTTC
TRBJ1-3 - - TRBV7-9 CSSSLWGDTIYF TGTTCCAGCAGCTTATGGGGGGACACCATATATTTT
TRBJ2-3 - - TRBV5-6 CASSYVSGLLLTDTQYF TGTGCCAGCTCCTATGTTTCGGGACTTTTACTCACAGATACGCAGTATTTT
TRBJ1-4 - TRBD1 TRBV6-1 CASVPGQGPKLFF TGTGCCAGCGTACCGGGACAGGGTCCGAAACTGTTTTTT
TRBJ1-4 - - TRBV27 CASSAWGTSFNEKLFF TGTGCCAGCAGTGCCTGGGGGACAAGTTTTAATGAAAAACTGTTTTTT
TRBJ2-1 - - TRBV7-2 CASSLPPPRDFNEQFF TGTGCCAGCAGCTTACCTCCGCCCAGGGACTTTAATGAGCAGTTCTTC
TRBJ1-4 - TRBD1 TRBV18 CASSPEVDRAEKLFF TGTGCCAGCTCACCAGAAGTGGACAGGGCCGAAAAACTGTTTTTT
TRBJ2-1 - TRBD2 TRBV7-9 CASSSPFGGDNEQFF TGTGCCAGCAGCTCCCCTTTCGGGGGGGACAATGAGCAGTTCTTC
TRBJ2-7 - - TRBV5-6 CASRSGEARYEQYF TGTGCCAGCAGGAGTGGGGAGGCTCGCTACGAGCAGTACTTC
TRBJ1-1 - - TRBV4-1 CASSQVLEGRYNEAFF TGCGCCAGCAGCCAGGTTCTGGAGGGCCGGTATAATGAAGCTTTCTTT
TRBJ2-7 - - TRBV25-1 CASSELLRTASFSYEQYF TGTGCCAGCAGTGAACTCCTTCGGACAGCTTCCTTCTCCTACGAGCAGTACTTC
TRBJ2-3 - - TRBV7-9 CASSSTRLSTDTQYF TGTGCCAGCAGCTCAACCCGGTTGAGCACAGATACGCAGTATTTT
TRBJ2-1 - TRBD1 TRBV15 CATSSGTGGYEQFF TGTGCCACCAGCTCCGGGACAGGGGGCTATGAGCAGTTCTTC
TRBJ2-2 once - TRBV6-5 CASSLEVTGELFF TGTGCCAGCAGTTTAGAGGTCACCGGGGAGCTGTTTTTT
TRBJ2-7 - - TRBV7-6 CASSLNAGGDEQYF TGTGCCAGCAGCCTCAACGCGGGCGGCGACGAGCAGTACTTC
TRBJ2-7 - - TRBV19 CASSIDPFGEEQYF TGTGCCAGTAGTATAGATCCCTTCGGGGAGGAGCAGTACTTC
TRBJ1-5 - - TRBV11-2 CASSLDRGSNQPQHF TGTGCCAGCAGCTTAGATCGGGGGAGCAATCAGCCCCAGCATTTT
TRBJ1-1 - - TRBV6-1 CASSEERKSLNTEAFF TGTGCCAGCAGTGAAGAGCGGAAATCGCTGAACACTGAAGCTTTCTTT
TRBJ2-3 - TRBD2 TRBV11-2 CASRPGPRGGTDTQYF TGTGCCAGCAGACCAGGACCCCGGGGGGGCACAGATACGCAGTATTTT
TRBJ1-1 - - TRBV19 CASSDYKDFSTEAFF TGTGCCAGTAGCGACTACAAGGATTTCTCCACTGAAGCTTTCTTT
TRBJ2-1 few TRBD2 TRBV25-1 CASRDTGLAGVWEQFF TGTGCCAGCAGGGACACGGGACTAGCGGGGGTGTGGGAGCAGTTCTTC
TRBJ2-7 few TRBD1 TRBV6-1 CASSEGTDQQYF TGTGCCAGCAGTGAGGGGACAGATCAGCAGTACTTC
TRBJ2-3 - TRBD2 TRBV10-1 CASSGGLAGATDTQYF TGCGCCAGCAGTGGAGGTCTAGCGGGGGCCACAGATACGCAGTATTTT
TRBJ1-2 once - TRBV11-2 CASRSSGGYTF TGTGCCAGCAGGTCCTCGGGAGGCTACACCTTC
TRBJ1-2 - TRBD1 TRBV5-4 CASSLLGQGRYGYTF TGTGCCAGCAGCCTGTTGGGACAGGGGAGGTATGGCTACACCTTC
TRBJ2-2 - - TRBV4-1 CASSTNRGRGRGELFF TGCGCCAGCAGCACCAATAGGGGCAGGGGACGCGGGGAGCTGTTTTTT
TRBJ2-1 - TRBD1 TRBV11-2 CASSSTGGNEQFF TGTGCCAGCAGCTCTACAGGGGGCAATGAGCAGTTCTTC
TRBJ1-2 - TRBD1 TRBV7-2 CASSRDRGEGYTF TGTGCCAGCAGCCGGGACAGGGGGGAAGGCTACACCTTC
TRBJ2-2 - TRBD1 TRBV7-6 CASSLALTGTGNTGELFF TGTGCCAGCAGCTTAGCGCTAACAGGGACAGGGAACACCGGGGAGCTGTTTTTT
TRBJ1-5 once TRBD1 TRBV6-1 CASRDRDGSNQPQHF TGTGCCAGCAGGGACAGGGATGGTAGCAATCAGCCCCAGCATTTT
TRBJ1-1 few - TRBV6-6 CATSLGTNTEAFF TGTGCCACAAGCCTCGGGACAAACACTGAAGCTTTCTTT
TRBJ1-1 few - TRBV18 CASSPNRHLNTEAFF TGTGCCAGCTCACCAAACAGGCATTTGAACACTGAAGCTTTCTTT
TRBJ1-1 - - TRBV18 CASSQMLQAPNTEAFF TGTGCCAGCTCCCAAATGCTACAGGCCCCGAACACTGAAGCTTTCTTT